These 30 T cell receptor beta chains came from one sample sequenced in a study of Ad26.COV2.S vaccination and SARS-CoV-2 variants. Repertoires were generated with immunoSEQ multiplex PCR, while TCRdb's copy carries only in-frame clones and drops some. The sample consists of around 450,000 clones, roughly nine tenths of them appearing once. Sample treatment: 15 to 20 received Ad26.COV2.S at low or high dose, single or two shots; about 5 received placebo; per-sample allocation not given. Samples analyzed were those drawn on day 63 after the first vaccine or placebo injection. The sample consisted of peripheral blood, taken in a trial of Ad26.COV2.S vaccine versus placebo. All receptors come from a person aged 18 to 59 who received the Ad26.COV2.S COVID-19 vaccine or a placebo.

This rearrangement joins TRBV21-1 to TRBJ2-7; the table's D call of TRBD1 was not tested on the DNA. TRBV21-1 is a pseudogene segment. The CDR3 has 16 amino acids. CDR3 in DNA: TGTGCCAGCAGCAAAGTTAGGGGACAGAGCTCCTACGAGCAGTACTTC. Its translation is CASSKVRGQSSYEQYF.

The rearrangement links TRBV9 to TRBJ2-2, with 10 nucleotides matching TRBD2. J was trimmed by 7 bases and V by 2 bases; bases with no gene match: 11. This CDR3 is built from 17 residues. CDR1 is SGDLS and CDR2 is YYNGEE in the germline V gene. In DNA, the CDR3 is TGTGCCAGCAGCGTCGGTCTAGCGGGAGAAAGAATCGGGGAGCTGTTTTTT. Translating gives CASSVGLAGERIGELFF.

This clone is a singleton in its sample. At the DNA level, this CDR3 is encoded by other sequences in the same sample as well. The chain employs TRBV7-3 and TRBJ2-3; 7 bases align to TRBD2. Losses at the gene ends were 4 bases for V and 3 bases for J; bases not matched to a gene: 4. CDR1 is SGHTA and CDR2 is FQGTGA in the germline V gene. This CDR3 contains 14 residues. The CDR3, as DNA: TGTGCCAGCAGCTACGGCGGGAGAACAGATACGCAGTATTTT. The encoded protein is CASSYGGRTDTQYF. The whole variable domain, remainder taken from reference TRBV7-3 and TRBJ2-3, is GAGVSQTPSNKVTEKGKYVELRCDPISGHTALYWYRQSLGQGPEFLIYFQGTGAADDSGLPNDRFFAVRPEGSVSTLKIQRTERGDSAVYLCASSYGGRTDTQYFGPGTRLTVL.

The V and J genes are TRBV5-4 and TRBJ2-1; 11 bases match TRBD1. CDR3 size: 14 residues. CDR1 and CDR2 from the germline V gene are SGHNT and YYREEE (reference sequence). The J segment lost 7 bases and the V segment lost 7 bases, leaving 7 bases of the junction unmatched. CDR3 amino acids: CASARDRGSNEQFF. DNA for the CDR3: TGTGCCAGCGCCCGGGACAGGGGGTCAAATGAGCAGTTCTTC.

V is TRBV7-9 and J is TRBJ2-5, with TRBD2 identical over 9 bases. From germline, CDR1 is SEHNR and CDR2 FQNEAQ (reference sequence). This CDR3 region has 14 residues. Trimming at V came to 4 bases and at J to 5 bases, leaving 5 bases not matched to a gene. The CDR3, as DNA: TGTGCCAGCAGCTCCGCGGGAGGGCAGGAGACCCAGTACTTC. As protein: CASSSAGGQETQYF.

The V and J genes are TRBV30 and TRBJ2-5, with D uncertain. Looked up from germline, CDR1 is GTSNPN and CDR2 is SVGIG (reference sequence). The V end lost 0 bases, the J end lost 5 bases, and 7 bases lay between the germline ends. The CDR3 sequence is 12 residues long. This CDR3 is CAWSVRWETQYF. Here the CDR3 DNA reads TGTGCCTGGAGTGTACGGTGGGAGACCCAGTACTTC.

This chain joins TRBV25-1 and TRBJ2-7; D is perhaps TRBD1 or TRBD2 (5 bases each). CDR3 length: 15 amino acids. V was clipped by 4 bases and J by 7 bases, with 20 bases between them. Germline CDR1 MGHDK, CDR2 SYGVNS. The DNA of the CDR3 is TGTGCCAGCAGTGTACCGAGGGGCAGTCCCACTGAGCAGTACGTC. The encoded protein is CASSVPRGSPTEQYV.

The V gene is TRBV4-2, the J gene TRBJ2-1; a weak D match, TRBD1 (5 bases). This CDR3 spans 14 amino acids. Germline CDR1 and CDR2: LGHNA and YNFKEQ. Trimming stripped 5 bases from V and 4 bases from J, with 12 bases between. The CDR3 spells CASSEGVVYNEQFF. In DNA, the CDR3 is TGTGCCAGCAGCGAAGGGGTAGTTTACAATGAGCAGTTCTTC.

V usage is TRBV6-6 and J usage is TRBJ1-1; D unclear. The germline CDR1 and CDR2 sequences are MNHNY and SVGAGI (reference sequence). The V and J ends lost 5 bases and 5 bases respectively, with 12 bases between them. The CDR3 extends over 13 amino acids. CDR3 DNA sequence: TGTGCCAGCAGTATCATCCTGGGGACTGAAGCTTTCTTT. It encodes CASSIILGTEAFF.

This clone turned up a few times. V gene TRBV18 combines with J gene TRBJ2-1; D not resolved. Germline V CDR1 and CDR2: KGHSH, LQKENI. Trimming shortened V by 3 bases and J by 3 bases, and 15 bases separated the two germline ends. The CDR3 is 16 amino acids. CDR3 protein: CASSPPLLPLYNEQFF. CDR3 sequence (DNA): TGTGCCAGCTCACCGCCCCTTTTACCACTCTACAATGAGCAGTTCTTC.

This chain joins TRBV7-3 and TRBJ1-2; TRBD1 matches 9 bases. J was trimmed by 13 bases and V by 6 bases; bases with no gene match: 12. The CDR3 is 13 amino acids. The germline V gene has CDR1 SGHTA and CDR2 FQGTGA. This chain's CDR3 is CASSTGQGRTLTF. In DNA, the CDR3 is TGTGCCAGCAGTACCGGACAGGGGAGGACCCTCACCTTC.

The V and J genes are TRBV7-2 and TRBJ2-4; tentatively, D is TRBD1 (6 bases). The V end lost 2 bases, the J end lost 9 bases, and 14 bases lay between the germline ends. In germline, CDR1 is SGHTA, CDR2 FQGNSA. The CDR3 is made up of 14 amino acids. The CDR3 is CASSLRKGDPIQYF. For the CDR3, the DNA is TGTGCCAGCAGCTTAAGGAAGGGGGACCCCATTCAGTACTTC. Full variable domain (remainder filled in from reference TRBV7-2 and TRBJ2-4): GAGVSQSPSNKVTEKGKDVELRCDPISGHTALYWYRQSLGQGLEFLIYFQGNSAPDKSGLPSDRFSAERTGGSVSTLTIQRTQQEDSAVYLCASSLRKGDPIQYFGAGTRLSVL.

Regarding this clone: At the DNA level, this CDR3 is encoded by other sequences in the same sample as well. This chain uses TRBV15 with TRBJ2-3; D could derive from TRBD1 or TRBD2 (5 bases each). CDR1 LNHNV and CDR2 YYDKDF come from the germline V gene (reference sequence). V dropped 1 base and J dropped 1 base, with 12 bases sitting between them. This CDR3 spans 16 amino acids. For the CDR3, the DNA is TGTGCCACCAGCAGAGGAGGGCAGGGAGGCACAGATACGCAGTATTTT. Translation: CATSRGGQGGTDTQYF.

The genes are TRBV5-6 and TRBJ2-3; tentative D call: TRBD1 (5 bases). This CDR3 is 15 amino acids long. From germline, CDR1 is SGHDT and CDR2 YYEEEE. Trimming took 2 bases from V and 0 from J, leaving 10 bases between them. The CDR3 loop reads CASSLKGLSTDTQYF. CDR3 DNA: TGTGCCAGCAGCTTAAAGGGGTTGAGCACAGATACGCAGTATTTT. The whole variable domain, filled in from reference TRBV5-6 and TRBJ2-3, reads DAGVTQSPTHLIKTRGQQVTLRCSPKSGHDTVSWYQQALGQGPQFIFQYYEEEERQRGNFPDRFSGHQFPNYSSELNVNALLLGDSALYLCASSLKGLSTDTQYFGPGTRLTVL.

This clone was seen once. The chain has TRBV6-2 or TRBV6-3 and TRBJ2-1, with no clear D. The V gene lost 1 base and the J gene lost 4 bases, with 11 bases spanning the gap. The CDR3 contains 15 residues. From germline, CDR1 is MNHEY and CDR2 SVGEGT. For the CDR3, the DNA is TGTGCCAGCAGTTACTTTGGGGTCGGTTACAATGAGCAGTTCTTC. Protein: CASSYFGVGYNEQFF.

The chain carries TRBV19 and TRBJ1-2; 7 bases match TRBD1. The CDR3 loop spans 13 amino acids. Germline V gene data show CDR1 as LNHDA and CDR2 as SQIVND (reference sequence). Trimming at V came to 3 bases and at J to 6 bases, leaving 4 bases not matched to a gene. The CDR3 sequence: CASSIRGVHGYTF. In nucleotides, the CDR3 is TGTGCCAGTAGTATCAGGGGGGTTCATGGCTACACCTTC.

Here the CDR3 DNA reads TGTGCCAGCAGCCAAGATCGAAAGGGGCCTTCACCCCTCCACTTT. This encodes CASSQDRKGPSPLHF. The chain joins TRBV3-1 (or the pseudogene TRBV3-2) to TRBJ1-6; D might be TRBD1 (5 bases). Germline V gene sequence: CDR1 LGHDT, CDR2 YNNKEL (reference sequence). The V end was cut by 0 bases, the J end by 9 bases, with 12 bases between. This CDR3 spans 15 amino acids.

The chain links TRBV5-1 to TRBJ1-3, with unresolved D. Germline loops: CDR1 SGHRS, CDR2 YFSETQ. V lost 0 bases, J lost 2 bases, and 9 bases lay in between. This CDR3 has 15 residues. CDR3 bases: TGCGCCAGCAGCTTGGAGGCAGTGGCTGGAAACACCATATATTTT. This codes for CASSLEAVAGNTIYF.

The gene calls are TRBV19 and TRBJ2-3, with a possible D match to TRBD2 (5 bases). V lost 1 base, J lost 1 base, and 9 bases lay in between. Germline V lookup: CDR1 LNHDA, CDR2 SQIVND (reference sequence). The CDR3 spans 15 residues. The chain's CDR3 is CASSIGTWGTDTQYF. CDR3 coding DNA: TGTGCCAGTAGTATAGGGACTTGGGGCACAGATACGCAGTATTTT. Based on the CDR3 plus reference TRBV19 and TRBJ2-3, the full variable domain is DGGITQSPKYLFRKEGQNVTLSCEQNLNHDAMYWYRQDPGQGLRLIYYSQIVNDFQKGDIAEGYSVSREKKESFPLTVTSAQKNPTAFYLCASSIGTWGTDTQYFGPGTRLTVL.

V and J are TRBV6-5 and TRBJ2-7, with 11 bases identical to TRBD1. The V gene's germline CDR1 is MNHEY and CDR2 SVGAGI. V shed 6 bases, J shed 4 bases, and the junction held 8 bases outside the gene matches. The CDR3 length is 15 residues. This CDR3 reads CASRARTGGLYEQYV. Here the CDR3 DNA reads TGTGCCAGCAGGGCCCGGACAGGGGGCTTGTACGAGCAGTACGTC.

The CDR3 here is CASSPSRVPYNEQFF. CDR3 DNA sequence: TGTGCCAGCTCACCTTCCAGGGTACCCTACAATGAGCAGTTCTTC. The V and J genes are TRBV18 and TRBJ2-1, with D possibly being TRBD1 (5 bases). CDR1 KGHSH and CDR2 LQKENI come from the germline V gene. The CDR3 has 15 amino acids. Deletions cut 3 bases from V and 2 bases from J, with 11 bases between.

The chain is built from TRBV24-1 and TRBJ1-5; D uncertain. CDR1 and CDR2 (germline): KGHDR, SFDVKD. This CDR3 region has 17 residues. The V end lost 3 bases, the J end lost 3 bases, and 17 bases lay between the germline ends. The CDR3 is CATSDPLTGSDNQPQHF. CDR3 DNA: TGTGCCACCAGTGATCCCCTCACGGGGAGTGACAATCAGCCCCAGCATTTT.

The genes are TRBV18 and TRBJ2-3; D might be TRBD2 (6 bases). Trimming stripped 4 bases from V and 2 bases from J, with 22 bases between. Germline-derived CDR1 and CDR2 are KGHSH and LQKENI. The CDR3 covers 18 residues. CDR3 in DNA: TGTGCCAGCTCACACGGAGGGAGACCAACGATGCACACAGATACGCAGTATTTT. Amino acids: CASSHGGRPTMHTDTQYF.

The V gene is TRBV5-4, the J gene TRBJ2-1; a weak D match, TRBD2 (5 bases). CDR3 length: 13 amino acids. Trimming stripped 0 bases from V and 7 bases from J, with 8 bases between. Germline-derived CDR1 and CDR2 are SGHNT and YYREEE (reference sequence). The CDR3 spells CASSLALANEQFF. The CDR3 DNA is TGTGCCAGCAGCTTGGCCCTAGCTAATGAGCAGTTCTTC.

The CDR3 nucleotides read TGTGCCAGCAGCGTAGCACTAGCGGGGGGGACGACCCTTACAGATACGCAGTATTTT. The encoded protein is CASSVALAGGTTLTDTQYF. V usage is TRBV9 and J usage is TRBJ2-3, with 13 positions matching TRBD2. The germline gives CDR1 SGDLS, CDR2 YYNGEE. The CDR3 consists of 19 residues. Unmatched junction bases numbered 10, after V lost 0 bases and J lost 3 bases.

This rearrangement joins TRBV4-2 to TRBJ1-3; D not resolved. CDR3 size: 16 residues. Between the trimmed V and J ends, which lost 1 base and 2 bases, there was a span of 12 bases. CDR1 is LGHNA, CDR2 YNFKEQ, per germline. The CDR3 bases are TGTGCCAGCAGCCAAGTGGATACTGTAGCTGGAAACACCATATATTTT. Amino acid sequence: CASSQVDTVAGNTIYF.

This chain joins TRBV30 and TRBJ2-5, with 9 bases aligning to TRBD2. This CDR3 has 15 residues. The V and J ends lost 0 bases and 7 bases, in that order; junction bases with no gene match: 9. The V gene's germline CDR1 is GTSNPN and CDR2 SVGIG (reference sequence). The CDR3 region is CAWSVRSSGSGTQYF. In DNA form, the CDR3 reads TGTGCCTGGAGTGTACGTAGTAGCGGGAGCGGGACCCAGTACTTC.

This chain joins TRBV29-1 and TRBJ2-7; weak D call: TRBD1 (6 bases). The CDR3 has 13 residues. Trimming stripped 4 bases from V and 5 bases from J, with 15 bases between. CDR1 SQVTM and CDR2 ANQGSEA come from the germline V gene. The CDR3 protein is CSVAQGPGDEQYV. DNA for the CDR3: TGCAGCGTTGCGCAAGGGCCAGGGGACGAGCAGTACGTC.

The rearrangement joins TRBV9 to TRBJ1-3; D is perhaps TRBD1 (5 bases). CDR3 length equals 17 residues. CDR1 is SGDLS and CDR2 is YYNGEE in the germline V gene. V lost 4 bases and J lost 0, with 17 bases in between. CDR3 DNA sequence: TGTGCCAGCAGCCCATATTACGGGGGAGCCTCTGGAAACACCATATATTTT. Encoded protein: CASSPYYGGASGNTIYF.

The rearrangement uses TRBV7-6 and TRBJ2-1; 10 bases agree with TRBD2. CDR3 size: 15 residues. With V trimmed by 3 bases and J by 3 bases, 2 bases remained unmatched. CDR1 SGHVS and CDR2 FNYEAQ come from the germline V gene. The CDR3 nucleotides read TGTGCCAGCAGCTTGGGGACTAGCGTCTACAATGAGCAGTTCTTC. Its translation is CASSLGTSVYNEQFF.